One and the same sample provided the 17 T cell receptor beta chains below, sequenced in a study of cytomegalovirus exposure and HLA in healthy donors. Some clones are missing from TCRdb's copy, which holds only in-frame ones; the method was immunoSEQ multiplex PCR. The repertoire holds a few hundred thousand clones, with roughly 90% as singletons. The source material was PBMCs. The receptors were gathered from a woman younger than 30 in good health and CMV-seronegative.

The chain has TRBV2 and TRBJ2-5; possibly TRBD2 for D (6 bases). The V gene lost 6 bases and the J gene lost 5 bases, with 10 bases spanning the gap. Germline lookup yields CDR1 SNHLY and CDR2 FYNNEI. There are 12 residues in the CDR3. CDR3 in DNA: TGTGCCAGCAGGACCGGAGGGGAGACCCAGTACTTC. Translation gives CASRTGGETQYF.

V gene TRBV28 combines with J gene TRBJ1-4, with a possible D match to TRBD1 (5 bases). Per the germline V gene, CDR1 is MDHEN and CDR2 is SYDVKM. With 4 bases removed from V and 0 bases from J, the gap between germline ends came to 12 bases. The CDR3 spans 16 residues. The CDR3 region is CASSSYPGATNEKLFF. CDR3 DNA sequence: TGTGCCAGCAGTTCGTACCCGGGGGCAACTAATGAAAAACTGTTTTTT.

The chain is built from TRBV7-3 and TRBJ2-7; D ambiguous. This CDR3 region has 15 residues. Germline lookup yields CDR1 SGHTA and CDR2 FQGTGA. Trimming removed 2 bases at V and 1 base at J, with 12 bases between. CDR3 nucleotide sequence: TGTGCCAGCAGCTTAGTTCCGGGTCGGTCCTACGAGCAGTACTTC. Amino acid sequence: CASSLVPGRSYEQYF.

V usage is TRBV5-6 and J usage is TRBJ2-1; no firm D call. The CDR3 consists of 13 residues. With 1 base removed from V and 6 bases from J, the gap between germline ends came to 8 bases. Germline CDR1 SGHDT, CDR2 YYEEEE. CDR3 region: CASSLTTTNEQFF. In DNA form, the CDR3 reads TGTGCCAGCAGCTTGACTACCACCAATGAGCAGTTCTTC.

The chain employs TRBV11-1 and TRBJ2-2, with TRBD2 matching over 12 bases. The CDR3 is 17 amino acids. Trimming at V came to 5 bases and at J to 1 base, leaving 5 bases not matched to a gene. Germline V lookup: CDR1 SGHAT, CDR2 FQDESV (reference sequence). DNA of the CDR3: TGTGCCAGCAGCCCAGGGACTAGCGGGTGGAACACCGGGGAGCTGTTTTTT. It codes for CASSPGTSGWNTGELFF.

A single count supports this clone. The gene calls are TRBV10-2 and TRBJ1-2; no clear D. The CDR3 has 15 residues. V was clipped by 2 bases and J by 6 bases, with 16 bases between them. Germline lookup yields CDR1 WSHSY and CDR2 SAAADI. The CDR3 protein is CASSEPVLRVDGYTF. CDR3 bases: TGCGCCAGCAGTGAGCCGGTTCTGAGGGTTGATGGCTACACCTTC.

V gene TRBV5-6 combines with J gene TRBJ1-3; D remains unclear. The V and J ends lost 6 bases and 0 bases respectively, with 10 bases between them. The germline gives CDR1 SGHDT, CDR2 YYEEEE. The CDR3 has 14 residues. This chain's CDR3 is CASTDGVSGNTIYF. The CDR3 nucleotides are TGTGCCAGCACTGACGGAGTCTCTGGAAACACCATATATTTT.

As concerns this clone: Distinct nucleotide sequences in the sample also encode this CDR3. The chain uses TRBV27 and TRBJ1-2, with D possibly matching TRBD1 (5 bases). The CDR3 is 13 residues long. V gave up 2 bases and J gave up 2 bases, with 6 bases separating them. Germline V gene sequence: CDR1 MNHEY, CDR2 SMNVEV (reference sequence). Written as DNA, the CDR3 is TGTGCCAGCAGTTTAGCAGGGAACTATGGCTACACCTTC. Translated, it gives CASSLAGNYGYTF.

The rearrangement links TRBV7-3 to TRBJ2-3; TRBD2 agrees at 8 bases. Germline V lookup: CDR1 SGHTA, CDR2 FQGTGA. V was clipped by 3 bases and J by 1 base; unmatched bases: 6. The CDR3 is made up of 16 amino acids. CDR3 region: CASSLASGWGTDTQYF. Written as DNA, the CDR3 is TGTGCCAGCAGCTTGGCTAGCGGGTGGGGCACAGATACGCAGTATTTT.

The chain recombines TRBV30 with TRBJ1-5; 7 nucleotides match TRBD1. V lost 7 bases, J lost 2 bases, and 5 bases stayed unmatched. Germline lookup yields CDR1 GTSNPN and CDR2 SVGIG (reference sequence). The CDR3 length is 13 residues. In DNA form, the CDR3 reads TGTGCCTTCGACAGGGATGGCAATCAGCCCCAGCATTTT. Translation gives CAFDRDGNQPQHF.

The rearrangement uses TRBV5-4 and TRBJ2-1; TRBD2 agrees at 8 bases. Germline-derived CDR1 and CDR2 are SGHNT and YYREEE (reference sequence). V was pared by 1 base and J by 4 bases, with 1 base of the junction left unmatched. The CDR3 spans 14 residues. CDR3 sequence: CASSLSGSYNEQFF. CDR3 sequence (DNA): TGTGCCAGCAGCTTGAGCGGGAGTTACAATGAGCAGTTCTTC.

The V gene is TRBV6-1, the J gene TRBJ2-6, with 9 nucleotides matching TRBD1. V shed 10 bases, J shed 2 bases, and the junction held 6 bases outside the gene matches. Germline CDR1 reads MNHNS; CDR2 reads SASEGT. CDR3 length equals 15 residues. The chain's CDR3 is CATLGQGTGANVLTF. As DNA, the CDR3 is TGTGCCACCCTCGGACAGGGGACTGGGGCCAACGTCCTGACTTTC.

V gene TRBV10-3 combines with J gene TRBJ2-1; 12 bases map to TRBD2. The germline V gene encodes CDR1 ENHRY and CDR2 SYGVKD. The CDR3 runs 14 residues. V shed 4 bases and J 9 bases; nucleotides not matched to a gene: 4. CDR3 loop: CAISGLAGEGEQFF. The CDR3 nucleotides are TGTGCCATCAGTGGACTAGCGGGAGAGGGTGAGCAGTTCTTC.

This sequence joins TRBV27 and TRBJ1-1; TRBD1 agrees at 10 bases. Trimming took 5 bases from V and 1 from J; bases not matched to a gene: 4. The germline gives CDR1 MNHEY, CDR2 SMNVEV (reference sequence). The CDR3 is 15 amino acids. The CDR3 spells CASSPRDRGNTEAFF. CDR3 coding DNA: TGTGCCAGCAGTCCCCGGGACAGGGGGAACACTGAAGCTTTCTTT.

About this clone itself: The junction shows a germline mismatch at one end, possibly a read error. The chain has TRBV5-1 and TRBJ2-7, with a tentative D call TRBD2 (5 bases). Germline loops: CDR1 SGHRS, CDR2 YFSETQ. The CDR3 covers 14 residues. In DNA form, the CDR3 reads TGCGCCAGCAGCTTATCAGCGGCCTCCCACGAGCAGTACTTC. Its protein is CASSLSAASHEQYF.

About this clone itself: The same CDR3 is also encoded by other DNA sequences in this sample. This chain uses TRBV9 with TRBJ1-1; D is possibly TRBD1 (5 bases). The CDR3 extends over 13 amino acids. Germline V gene sequence: CDR1 SGDLS, CDR2 YYNGEE. Trimming pared 2 bases from V and 2 bases from J, leaving 7 bases between. The CDR3 here is CASSVDRNTEAFF. The CDR3 bases are TGTGCCAGCAGCGTCGACAGAAACACTGAAGCTTTCTTT.

V gene TRBV11-2 combines with J gene TRBJ2-5; TRBD2 aligns across 9 bases. CDR1 and CDR2 (germline): SGHAT, FQNNGV. V dropped 3 bases and J dropped 4; count of bases not matched to a gene: 15. CDR3 length: 18 amino acids. The CDR3 DNA reads as TGTGCCAGCAGCTTCGGACTAGCGACGACTCGGAGGCCAGAGACCCAGTACTTC. It specifies CASSFGLATTRRPETQYF.